This T cell receptor (beta chain) was recorded in a study of cytomegalovirus exposure and HLA in healthy donors (dated by TCRdb to 2017 to 2019). Regarding the complete study: According to an earlier analysis of several hundred of the donors, 150 million to 200 million T cells yielded 100 million or so unique TCR beta sequences and 276 Gb of sequence data. An early release covering roughly 580 HLA-typed donors comprised approximately 300 gigabases of sequencing data and roughly 86 million unique TCR sequences. Of the roughly 400 genotyped donors, approximately 83% fell in the genetic ancestry cluster associated with self-reported Caucasian donors. The aim of the study was to test whether cataloging public T cell receptors could identify signatures of past pathogen exposure. The T cell repertoires of 550 to 850 subjects were profiled by immunosequencing and related to cytomegalovirus serostatus. Along with the approximately 700-subject first cohort, a separate validation cohort of over a hundred different subjects was used. To predict cytomegalovirus infection status, the study brought together high-throughput TCR immunosequencing, statistical association of individual TCRs with disease status, and machine learning. A later analysis re-examined previously published TCR beta repertoires from hundreds of donors and added high-resolution HLA genotyping to investigate patterns of TCR occurrence. In the later analysis, no new phenotypic data were used to find candidate immune exposures; instead, reliance was placed on TCR beta sequences and their occurrence across donors. To decide whether each TCR beta V gene segment behaved as functional or pseudogenic, an earlier analysis of fewer than 750 of the donors relied on high-throughput TCR beta sequencing. Alongside the repertoire data, information on donor age, sex, ethnicity and CMV serostatus was compiled. A later genetic analysis took genome-wide SNP genotypes for about 65% of the roughly 670 donors and used that subset as a discovery cohort. Every discovery cohort repertoire had been produced on one sequencing platform. HLA typing covered class I and class II loci at four-digit resolution. Typing coverage differed by locus: A, B, C, DRB1 and DQB1 were typed in about 620-640 donors, DQA1 in approximately 520, DPA1 in around 580, and DPB1 in about 450. Roughly 5 DR-DQ haplotypes were handled as single units for association and clustering because linkage in the cohort was strong. On average, around 200,000 unique TCR beta nucleotide sequences were sequenced per donor among 350 to 400 genotyped donors of the cohort, with roughly 19% of those sequences being non-productive. Points the paper makes about the study in general: A cluster of highly shared sequence variants was judged likely to represent a technical artifact of the sequencing pipeline. Cytomegalovirus status was reported to be diagnosed by the classifier with high specificity and sensitivity in both the original and validation cohorts. Sequencing depth was assumed to be roughly uniform across donors in the presence/absence analyses, though that assumption may not hold. Because counts were too low, some 16 rarely observed V segments, including chromosome 9 orphons, were excluded from the earlier analysis of under 650 of the donors. According to the authors, the approach could potentially be generalized to other disease states and immunological phenotypes. In a later genetic analysis, fewer N-insertions in productive TCRs were reported among donors in an Asian-associated ancestry cluster than the approximately 710-donor mean. Most TCR sequences were observed very rarely across donors, whereas some public TCRs were present in many individuals. A further reported finding was that TCR beta sequences accurately predicted the HLA-A and HLA-B alleles for most subjects in the first cohort. Compared with equally common non-associated chains, HLA-associated TCR beta chains in a later analysis were more clonally expanded and had lower generation probabilities. An association between a missense DCLRE1C variant and V-gene and J-gene trimming of TCR beta chains was found in a later genetic analysis and replicated in an independent cohort. In a later analysis, TCR association rates were found to vary across HLA loci, with the most associated TCRs seen for DRB1 alleles and the fewest for HLA-C alleles. An earlier analysis of around 600 of the donors showed that most TCR beta V segments appeared in productive rearrangements either about 90% or about 30% of the time, which broadly matched IMGT annotations. In vitro tests confirmed that a few of the cytomegalovirus-associated TCR beta chains recognize cytomegalovirus antigens. In a later analysis, some 17,000 TCR beta sequences were associated with specific HLA alleles at a false discovery rate of 0.05. Assigning TCR associations to individual alleles was difficult when HLA alleles, especially DR and DQ, strongly co-occurred. A later analysis reported that several top co-occurrence clusters appeared linked to parvovirus B19, influenza, CMV and Epstein-Barr virus. In this cohort, only TCR beta chains were sequenced, and detectable features were limited by the absence of alpha or paired-chain data. Linkage disequilibrium might explain the correlated functional status among segregating V segments, but an unknown experimental factor could not be excluded. The study gave a list of about 160 TCR beta chains associated with cytomegalovirus. In a later analysis, most CMV-associated TCR beta chains were found to appear HLA-restricted, with HLA associations seemingly driven largely by CMV exposure. Because some donors lacked HLA typing at each locus, the association tests relied only on the typed subset. Because the 87-base-pair reads could not distinguish some IMGT-functional V segments, including TRBV6-2 and TRBV6-3, those segments were excluded. The only immune exposure information available for the cohort was CMV serostatus.

From the cysteine through the phenylalanine, the CDR3 covers 15 amino acids. The DNA shown is the 45-base CDR3, in frame from base 1. The germline V gene (reference sequence) provides CDR1 SGHNT and CDR2 YYREEE. V is pruned by 4 bases and J by 3 bases, leaving 10 bases of the junction without a gene match. This clone was observed a few times. Its antigen remains unidentified. The input lacks base qualities; no much larger clone sits a single base away. The library relied on the immunoSEQ multiplex PCR assay. For the multiplex PCR, a mixture combining 60 forward primers for TCR Vbeta segments and 13 reverse primers for TCR Jbeta segments was used. Amplification of the CDR3 region of rearranged TCR beta genes was performed with a multiplex PCR assay on genomic DNA. The amplified TCR beta libraries were sequenced on the Illumina HiSeq System as 87-base-pair reads. In the original analysis: A later analysis counted 75 million to 100 million unique TCR beta chains across the 666 repertoires, and 10 million to 11 million of these chains were shared by at least two donors. Raw reads were error-corrected and collapsed into unique sequences by a nearest-neighbor algorithm in which closely related sequences were merged to remove PCR and sequencing errors. V, D and J gene segments were assigned by aligning CDR3 sequences to IMGT reference sequences. For a sequence to be retained, at least a six-nucleotide match to both a V gene segment and a J gene segment was required. Rearrangements were called productive when the CDR3 lacked stop codons and stayed in frame with V and J; all others were non-productive. CDR3 was defined according to IMGT convention as the region running from the second conserved V-encoded cysteine to the conserved J-encoded phenylalanine. In an earlier analysis of around 540 of the donors, sequences lacking an unambiguous match to a single V gene segment were excluded. In an earlier analysis of about 590 of the donors, a V segment was called functional when productive rearrangements were above 56.7%, and segregating when the standard deviation between donors exceeded 5%. A statistical classification framework was developed to diagnose cytomegalovirus status using the catalog of TCR beta chain sequences. In a later analysis, TCR nucleotide sequences were compared against IMGT/GENE-DB human TR gene sequences so that V and J genes could be assigned. The TCRdist pipeline was used in a later analysis to assign CDR3 sequences and most-parsimonious VDJ recombination scenarios. In a later analysis, every TCR beta chain was defined by the combination of its CDR3 amino acid sequence and its V-gene family, and reads without a unique V-gene family were dropped. To address suspected cross-contamination and a sequencing artifact, a later analysis removed approximately 600 highly shared, low-generation-probability nucleotide sequences. In a later analysis, a clonal expansion index was calculated for each public chain from normalized within-repertoire ranks of inferred template counts. In a later analysis, generation probabilities were computed using a VDJ recombination model fitted to out-of-frame rearrangements, and the results were checked against IGoR. In a later analysis, TCR-TCR, TCR-HLA and TCR-CMV co-occurrence was scored with hypergeometric tests, and a repertoire-size bias correction was applied to TCR pairs. To estimate false discovery rates, a later analysis permuted the HLA or CMV assignments 20 times. In a later analysis, co-occurring TCRs were grouped with DBSCAN, and TCRdist sequence similarity was added when clustering was performed within HLA-allele-positive subsets. Co-occurrence clustering excluded repertoires with fewer than 30,000 or more than 120,000 public chains, plus five with anomalous nucleotide sharing. As stored in TCRdb, this immuneACCESS dataset retains in-frame rearrangements with V and J assigned. A fraction of the clones does not appear; measured against another copy, unresolved V genes explain less than half of the discrepancy, and the remainder lacks a known reason. Clonal size and the V and J genes are those of that table, whereas D and trimming came from the DNA. This sample gives more than 85,000 clones in total; 60% to 75% of them show up just once. Less than 1.5% of the sample is taken by the ten largest.

In total, 666 healthy bone marrow donors made up the cohort. Cohort members were all nominally healthy when sampled, although unrecorded immune exposures were likely present. The donor was CMV seronegative and was included in the group of over 300 seronegative cohort members. Each donor provided a peripheral blood sample, and peripheral blood mononuclear cells were used for TCR beta sequencing. The Qiagen DNeasy Blood Extraction Kit was used to extract genomic DNA from the blood cell samples. The sequence joins TRBV5-4 to TRBJ2-7, and 7 junctional nucleotides match TRBD1. The sequencing sample was made of PBMCs. This sequence originates from a female donor in good health and CMV-seronegative. The base sequence is TGTGCCAGCAGCAGGGACAGCCGAGGGTTCTACGAGCAGTACTTC. This translates into CASSRDSRGFYEQYF.